This is a list of T cell receptor beta chains from one sample in a study of T cell changes during pregnancy in multiple sclerosis. The table came from immunoSEQ multiplex PCR; TCRdb's copy has only in-frame clones and leaves some out. The table includes 75,000 to 95,000 clones, around 92% detected once. The sequenced sample was peripheral blood, obtained after pregnancy. These receptors came from a female donor with multiple sclerosis, enrolled in a pregnancy study. Each CDR3 is given with its conserved first and last residue. The D gene is left open where the match is weak. Clone size is shown for a subset of rows, as once, few, many or a class of expanded clone.

abundance	v_gene	len	d_gene	j_gene	CDR3aa	CDR3nt
-	TRBV5-4	14	TRBD1	TRBJ2-1	CASSSIDRVDEQFF	TGTGCCAGCAGCTCGATAGACAGGGTTGATGAGCAGTTCTTC
once	TRBV11-2	18	TRBD1	TRBJ2-7	CASSLDRAKGAASYEQYF	TGTGCCAGCAGCTTAGATAGGGCCAAGGGGGCGGCTTCCTACGAGCAGTACTTC
-	TRBV2	16	TRBD2	TRBJ2-1	CASSAERLANYNEQFF	TGTGCCAGCAGTGCGGAGCGACTAGCGAACTACAATGAGCAGTTCTTC
-	TRBV7-8	14	-	TRBJ1-1	CASSIGRLNTEAFF	TGTGCCAGCAGCATTGGGAGACTGAACACTGAAGCTTTCTTT
-	TRBV18	14	-	TRBJ1-5	CASSPTTGDEPQHF	TGTGCCAGCTCACCAACGACTGGAGACGAACCCCAGCATTTT
-	TRBV6-1	12	-	TRBJ1-4	CASSEFGEKLFF	TGTGCCAGCAGTGAATTCGGTGAAAAACTGTTTTTT
-	TRBV29-1	13	TRBD2	TRBJ2-3	CSVDGLAADTQYF	TGCAGCGTTGATGGACTAGCTGCAGATACGCAGTATTTT
-	TRBV30	14	-	TRBJ2-7	CAWSVGGPGGEQYF	TGTGCCTGGAGTGTTGGGGGGCCAGGGGGGGAGCAGTACTTC
-	TRBV27	13	-	TRBJ1-5	CASSEEGKQPQHF	TGTGCCAGCAGTGAGGAGGGGAAGCAGCCCCAGCATTTT
-	TRBV5-4	15	-	TRBJ2-7	CASSLARGNSYEQYF	TGTGCCAGCAGCTTGGCTAGGGGCAACTCCTACGAGCAGTACTTC
-	TRBV5-1	14	TRBD2	TRBJ2-1	CASSFGTSADEQFF	TGCGCCAGCAGCTTTGGGACTAGCGCGGATGAGCAGTTCTTC
medium-sized	TRBV7-9	14	-	TRBJ2-7	CASSSAAHPYEQYF	TGTGCCAGCAGCTCCGCTGCACACCCATACGAGCAGTACTTC
-	TRBV5-6	16	-	TRBJ1-1	CASSFFPAARNTEAFF	TGTGCCAGCAGTTTTTTTCCGGCGGCGAGGAACACTGAAGCTTTCTTT
-	TRBV29-1	13	-	TRBJ2-7	CSVKVGSSYEQYF	TGCAGCGTCAAGGTAGGGAGCTCCTACGAGCAGTACTTC
-	TRBV28	15	-	TRBJ2-7	CASSKTEGSIYEQYF	TGTGCCAGCAGCAAAACGGAGGGTTCCATCTACGAGCAGTACTTC
once	TRBV6-5	14	TRBD2	TRBJ2-7	CASSTLAGVNEQYF	TGTGCCAGCAGTACTTTAGCGGGGGTTAACGAGCAGTACTTC
-	TRBV10-3	16	TRBD1	TRBJ1-2	CAIRPMTGQGDYGYTF	TGTGCCATCAGACCCATGACAGGGCAAGGTGACTATGGCTACACCTTC
-	TRBV18	15	-	TRBJ1-4	CASSPPGGGREKLFF	TGTGCCAGCTCACCACCGGGCGGGGGCAGGGAAAAACTGTTTTTT
-	TRBV27	16	TRBD2	TRBJ2-7	CASRKTSGASSYEQYF	TGTGCCAGCAGGAAGACTAGCGGGGCCTCCTCCTACGAGCAGTACTTC
-	TRBV5-1	15	TRBD1	TRBJ1-2	CASSYGQGAVYGYTF	TGCGCCAGCAGCTACGGACAGGGGGCCGTCTATGGCTACACCTTC
-	TRBV6-5	13	-	TRBJ2-1	CASSTPGVNEQFF	TGTGCCAGCAGTACCCCCGGGGTCAATGAGCAGTTCTTC
-	TRBV6-5	14	TRBD1	TRBJ1-2	CASSNRDRGNGYTF	TGTGCCAGCAGTAACCGGGACAGGGGTAACGGCTACACCTTC
once	TRBV7-2	13	-	TRBJ1-1	CASSEQGNTEAFF	TGTGCCAGCAGCGAACAGGGCAACACTGAAGCTTTCTTT
-	TRBV6-5	13	-	TRBJ2-5	CASKRLSQETQYF	TGTGCCAGCAAACGACTGAGCCAAGAGACCCAGTACTTC
-	TRBV19	14	-	TRBJ1-6	CASSIGGKSSPLHF	TGTGCCAGTAGTATAGGAGGGAAAAGTTCACCCCTCCACTTT